The present TCR beta chain was sequenced within a study of T cells in Graves' hyperthyroidism and ophthalmopathy. Study-wide results and limits: Most clonotypes that expanded in the thyroid above 0.001 also showed up in blood.

This clonotype appeared many times. Its target is not known. It was RNA transcripts that yielded the amplified TCR beta CDR3 regions. First-round RT-PCR targeting the TCR CDR3 was performed with the HTBI primer set. MiXCR, applied by TCRdb to the multiplex PCR reads, yields one record per CDR3 protein. The data hold around 450,000 distinct CDR3 sequences, with approximately 14% observed a single time. The PBMCs studied were ones that came from roughly 9.4 ml fresh peripheral blood. The receptor's source is a woman younger than 35 with Graves' hyperthyroidism. Material: blood.

The DNA for the CDR3 is TGTGCCAGCAGCTTAGACGGGGCTAGCAATCAGCCCCAGCATTTT. Residues: CASSLDGASNQPQHF. V gene TRBV11-2 combines with J gene TRBJ1-5; D is perhaps TRBD1 (5 bases). V shed 0 bases and J shed 0 bases, with 6 bases lying between them. The CDR3 consists of 15 residues. CDR1 and CDR2 from the germline V gene are SGHAT and FQNNGV.